The clone carrying this T cell receptor (beta chain) was picked up a small number of times. Its antigen is still unknown. Making use of molecular barcodes, quantitative 5'-RACE generated TCR beta libraries. TCRdb independently ran MiXCR on the 5' RACE reads; one entry per CDR3 protein. In the table there are about 260,000 distinct CDR3 sequences, roughly a quarter of which are singletons. The source of the sample is a study of CD8 T cells in ankylosing spondylitis. Study-level points and caveats: Within peripheral blood, clones linked to disease were CD8+ and relatively rare. It was reported that disease-linked clones were significantly enriched in matched ankylosing spondylitis synovial fluid.

Losses at the gene ends were 3 bases for V and 0 bases for J; bases not matched to a gene: 8. This CDR3 spans 18 amino acids. CDR1 and CDR2 from the germline V gene are MDHEN and SYDVKM. The sequenced sample was blood, either unsorted or a sorted T cell fraction (not recorded which). The chain has TRBV28 and TRBJ2-5, with 12 bases fitting TRBD2. The source of this sequence is a male donor with ankylosing spondylitis or in good health (not recorded which). This chain's CDR3 is CASSLWTSGESYQETQYF. The CDR3 nucleotides read TGTGCCAGCAGTTTGTGGACTAGCGGGGAGTCGTACCAAGAGACCCAGTACTTC.